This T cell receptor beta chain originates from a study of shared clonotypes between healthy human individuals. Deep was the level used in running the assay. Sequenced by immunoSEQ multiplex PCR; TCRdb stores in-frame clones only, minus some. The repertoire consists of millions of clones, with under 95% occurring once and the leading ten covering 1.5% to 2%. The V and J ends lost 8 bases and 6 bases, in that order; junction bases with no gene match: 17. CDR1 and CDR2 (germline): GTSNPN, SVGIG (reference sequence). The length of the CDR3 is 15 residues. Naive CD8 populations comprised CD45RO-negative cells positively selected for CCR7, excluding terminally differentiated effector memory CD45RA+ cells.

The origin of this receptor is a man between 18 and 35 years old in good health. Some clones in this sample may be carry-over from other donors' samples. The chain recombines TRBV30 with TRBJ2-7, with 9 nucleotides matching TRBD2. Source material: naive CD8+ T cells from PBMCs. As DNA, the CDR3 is TGTGCCGGATTAATAGCGGGAGTCGACCTACTCGAGCAGTACTTC. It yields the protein CAGLIAGVDLLEQYF. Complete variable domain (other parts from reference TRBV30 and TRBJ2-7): SQTIHQWPATLVQPVGSPLSLECTVEGTSNPNLYWYRQAAGRGLQLLFYSVGIGQISSEVPQNLSASRPQDRQFILSSKKLLLSDSGFYLCAGLIAGVDLLEQYFGPGTRLTVT.